This T cell receptor (beta chain) was sequenced during a study of blood T cell repertoires in COVID-19. As for the study in general: Acute and convalescent COVID-19 specimens originated in the United States, Italy and Spain. PBMCs, B-cell-depleted T cells, or T cells provided the cDNA or gDNA that made up the material.

The germline gives CDR1 LNHDA, CDR2 SQIVND (reference sequence). Trimming removed 3 bases from V and 0 bases from J, with 12 bases in between. CDR3 size: 16 residues. As processed by the authors: Reference gene primer amplification yielded estimated nucleated cell counts. This table comes from immunoSEQ multiplex PCR, and its TCRdb copy is limited to in-frame clones, with some not included. That table supplies the V and J calls and clone size; D and trimming were determined from the DNA. The data hold around 320,000 clones, with 75% to 85% observed a single time. The rearrangement uses TRBV19 and TRBJ1-3; possibly TRBD1 for D (5 bases). This receptor was taken from a human donor in a cohort sampled during active COVID-19. Sequenced: peripheral blood. Here the CDR3 reads CASSMTHRSSGNTIYF. The CDR3 region has the DNA TGTGCCAGTAGTATGACCCACAGGAGCTCTGGAAACACCATATATTTT.